The present T cell receptor (beta chain) was sequenced within a study of T cells in Graves' hyperthyroidism and ophthalmopathy. Researchers amplified the TCR beta CDR3 regions from RNA transcripts. The HTBI primer set served for first-round RT-PCR of the TCR CDR3. TCRdb reanalysed the multiplex PCR reads using MiXCR and keeps one entry per CDR3 protein. The table has 300,000 to 500,000 distinct CDR3 sequences, about 15% seen once. Points from the study as a whole: For ophthalmopathy, model prediction preceded onset by a median about six months. Among clonotypes expanded in thyroid above 0.001, most were also found in blood.

A word on this clonotype: The target antigen is unknown.

Exclusion of a patient resulted from uncontrolled infection, other autoimmune disease, pregnancy or lactation. More than 9.5 ml fresh peripheral blood yielded the PBMCs. The sequence came from a woman aged 25 to 39 with Graves' hyperthyroidism. The sequencing input was blood.

The CDR3 region is CSVEGGAAGGPPHNEQFF. CDR3 in DNA: TGCAGCGTTGAAGGTGGGGCGGCAGGAGGGCCCCCCCACAATGAGCAGTTCTTC. The chain is built from TRBV29-1 and TRBJ2-1, with D perhaps TRBD2 (6 bases). V was trimmed by 1 base and J by 5 bases, leaving 24 bases between them. The V gene's germline CDR1 is SQVTM and CDR2 ANQGSEA. The CDR3 is 18 amino acids.